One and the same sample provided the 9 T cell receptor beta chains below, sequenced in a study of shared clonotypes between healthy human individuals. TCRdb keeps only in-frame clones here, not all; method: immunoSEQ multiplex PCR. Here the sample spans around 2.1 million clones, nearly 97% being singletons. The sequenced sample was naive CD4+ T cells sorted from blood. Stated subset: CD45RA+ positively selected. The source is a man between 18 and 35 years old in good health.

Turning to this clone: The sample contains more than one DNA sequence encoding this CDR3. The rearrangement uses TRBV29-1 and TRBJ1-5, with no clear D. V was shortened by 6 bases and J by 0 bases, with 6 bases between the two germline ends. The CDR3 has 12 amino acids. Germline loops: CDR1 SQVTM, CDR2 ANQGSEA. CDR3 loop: CSVGNSNQPQHF. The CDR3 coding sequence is TGCAGCGTCGGTAATAGCAATCAGCCCCAGCATTTT.

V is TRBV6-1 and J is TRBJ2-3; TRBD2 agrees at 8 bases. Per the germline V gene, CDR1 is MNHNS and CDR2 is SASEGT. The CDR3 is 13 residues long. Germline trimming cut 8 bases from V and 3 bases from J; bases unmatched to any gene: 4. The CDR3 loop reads CASGGTRTDTQYF. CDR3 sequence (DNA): TGTGCCAGCGGGGGGACTAGAACAGATACGCAGTATTTT.

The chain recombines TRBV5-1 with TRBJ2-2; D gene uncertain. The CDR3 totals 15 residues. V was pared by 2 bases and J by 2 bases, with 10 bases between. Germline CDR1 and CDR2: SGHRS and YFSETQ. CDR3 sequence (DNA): TGCGCCAGCAGCTTTTTACTGACCAACACCGGGGAGCTGTTTTTT. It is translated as CASSFLLTNTGELFF.

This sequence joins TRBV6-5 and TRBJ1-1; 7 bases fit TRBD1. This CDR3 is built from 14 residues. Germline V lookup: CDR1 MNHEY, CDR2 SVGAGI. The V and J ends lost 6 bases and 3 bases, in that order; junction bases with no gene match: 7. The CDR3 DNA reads TGTGCCAGCAGCCCGGGGACAGACTACACTGAAGCTTTCTTT. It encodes CASSPGTDYTEAFF.

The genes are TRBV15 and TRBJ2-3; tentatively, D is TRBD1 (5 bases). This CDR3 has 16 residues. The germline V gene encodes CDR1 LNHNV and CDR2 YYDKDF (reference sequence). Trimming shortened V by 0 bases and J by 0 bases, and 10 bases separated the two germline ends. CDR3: CATSRDRGFSTDTQYF. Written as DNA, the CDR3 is TGTGCCACCAGCAGAGATAGGGGATTTAGCACAGATACGCAGTATTTT.

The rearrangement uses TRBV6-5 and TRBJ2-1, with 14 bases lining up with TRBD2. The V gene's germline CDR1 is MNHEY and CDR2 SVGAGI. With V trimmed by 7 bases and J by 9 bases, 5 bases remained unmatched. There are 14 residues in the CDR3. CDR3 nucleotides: TGTGCCAGCACCCCGGGACTAGCGGGAGTTGAGCAGTTCTTC. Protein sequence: CASTPGLAGVEQFF.

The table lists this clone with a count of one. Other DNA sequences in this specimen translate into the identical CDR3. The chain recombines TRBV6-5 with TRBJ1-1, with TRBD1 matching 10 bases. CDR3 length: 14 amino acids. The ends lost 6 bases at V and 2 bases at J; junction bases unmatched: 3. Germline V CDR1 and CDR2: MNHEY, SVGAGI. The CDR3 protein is CASSRTGGNTEAFF. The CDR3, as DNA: TGTGCCAGCAGCAGGACAGGGGGTAACACTGAAGCTTTCTTT.

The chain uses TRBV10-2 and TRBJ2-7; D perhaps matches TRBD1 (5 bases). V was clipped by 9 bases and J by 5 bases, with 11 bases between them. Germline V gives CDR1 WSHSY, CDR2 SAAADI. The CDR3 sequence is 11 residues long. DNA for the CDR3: TGCGCCAGACATATCAGGGACGAGCAGTACTTC. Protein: CARHIRDEQYF.

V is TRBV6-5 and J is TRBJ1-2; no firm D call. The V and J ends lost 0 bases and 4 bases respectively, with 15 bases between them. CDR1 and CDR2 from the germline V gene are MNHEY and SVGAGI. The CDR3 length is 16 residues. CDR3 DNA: TGTGCCAGCAGTTACTCGATACTAGACGCGGCCTATGGCTACACCTTC. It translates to CASSYSILDAAYGYTF.